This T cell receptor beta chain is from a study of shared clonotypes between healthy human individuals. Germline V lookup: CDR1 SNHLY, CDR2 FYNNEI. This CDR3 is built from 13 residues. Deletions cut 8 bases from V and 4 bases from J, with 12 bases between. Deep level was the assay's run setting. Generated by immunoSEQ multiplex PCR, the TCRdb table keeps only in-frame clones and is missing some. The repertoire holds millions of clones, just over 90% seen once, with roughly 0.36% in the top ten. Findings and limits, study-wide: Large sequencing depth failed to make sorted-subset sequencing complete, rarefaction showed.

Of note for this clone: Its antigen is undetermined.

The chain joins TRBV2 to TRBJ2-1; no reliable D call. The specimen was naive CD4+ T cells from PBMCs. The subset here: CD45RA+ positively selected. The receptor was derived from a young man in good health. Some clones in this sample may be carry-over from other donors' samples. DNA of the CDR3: TGTGCCAGCCATTCGCATCCTTACAATGAGCAGTTCTTC. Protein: CASHSHPYNEQFF.